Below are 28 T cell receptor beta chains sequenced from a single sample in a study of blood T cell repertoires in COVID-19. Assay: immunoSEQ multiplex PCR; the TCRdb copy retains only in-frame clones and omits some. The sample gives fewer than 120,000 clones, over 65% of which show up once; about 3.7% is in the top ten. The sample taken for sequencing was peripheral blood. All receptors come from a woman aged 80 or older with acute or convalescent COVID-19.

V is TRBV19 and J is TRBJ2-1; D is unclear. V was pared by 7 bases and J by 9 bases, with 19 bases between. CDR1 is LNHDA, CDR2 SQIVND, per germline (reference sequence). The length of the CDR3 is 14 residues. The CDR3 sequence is CASIGPQARTEQFF. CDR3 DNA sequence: TGTGCCAGTATTGGTCCCCAAGCCCGTACTGAGCAGTTCTTC.

CDR3 nucleotides: TGTGCCAGCAGTGAAACGATCGGGTCCAGCTCCTACAATGAGCAGTTCTTC. It specifies CASSETIGSSSYNEQFF. This chain uses TRBV6-1 with TRBJ2-1; no clear D. CDR3 size: 17 residues. Germline values: CDR1 MNHNS, CDR2 SASEGT. Trimming cost V 2 bases and J 0 bases, with 14 bases left between them.

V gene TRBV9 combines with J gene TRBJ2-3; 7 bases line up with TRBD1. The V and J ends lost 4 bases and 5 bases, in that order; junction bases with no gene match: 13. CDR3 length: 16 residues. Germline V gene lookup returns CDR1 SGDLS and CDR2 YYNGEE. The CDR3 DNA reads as TGTGCCAGCAGCACGCGGACAGGAAACACTGGAGATACGCAGTATTTT. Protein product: CASSTRTGNTGDTQYF.

For the CDR3, the DNA is TGTGCCAGTACCTCCGACAGGGAAGGAAACACCATATATTTT. It is translated as CASTSDREGNTIYF. V usage is TRBV19 and J usage is TRBJ1-3; 7 positions agree with TRBD1. The junction had 7 bases not matched to a gene; V was cut back by 7 bases and J by 4 bases. This CDR3 spans 14 amino acids. CDR1 LNHDA and CDR2 SQIVND come from the germline V gene (reference sequence).

The CDR3 loop reads CASMENFPRSYEQYF. CDR3 in DNA: TGTGCCAGCATGGAGAATTTCCCCCGCTCCTACGAGCAGTACTTC. The chain is built from TRBV27 and TRBJ2-7; D uncertain. V lost 7 bases and J lost 0, with 16 bases in between. Per the germline V gene, CDR1 is MNHEY and CDR2 is SMNVEV (reference sequence). This CDR3 comprises 15 residues.

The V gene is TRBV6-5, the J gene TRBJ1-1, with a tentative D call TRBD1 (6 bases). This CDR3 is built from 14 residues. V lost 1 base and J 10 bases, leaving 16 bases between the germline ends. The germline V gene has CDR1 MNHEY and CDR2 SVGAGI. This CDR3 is CASSYFPRQGGAFF. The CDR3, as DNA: TGTGCCAGCAGTTACTTTCCCCGTCAAGGGGGAGCTTTCTTT.

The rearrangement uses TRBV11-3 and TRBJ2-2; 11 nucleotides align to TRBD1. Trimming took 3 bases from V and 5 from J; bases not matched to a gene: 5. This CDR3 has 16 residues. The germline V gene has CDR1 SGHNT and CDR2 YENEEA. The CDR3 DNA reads TGTGCCAGCAGCTTTTATGGGACAGGGGGAACCGGGGAGCTGTTTTTT. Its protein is CASSFYGTGGTGELFF.

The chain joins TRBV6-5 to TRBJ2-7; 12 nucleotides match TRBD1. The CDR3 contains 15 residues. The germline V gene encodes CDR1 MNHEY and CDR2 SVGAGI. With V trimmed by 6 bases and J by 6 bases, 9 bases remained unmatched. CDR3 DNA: TGTGCCAGCAGAGCCCTGGGACAGGGGGCTTCCGAGCAGTACTTC. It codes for CASRALGQGASEQYF.

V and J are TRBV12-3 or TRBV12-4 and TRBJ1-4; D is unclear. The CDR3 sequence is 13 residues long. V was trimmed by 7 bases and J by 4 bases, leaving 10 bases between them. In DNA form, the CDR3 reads TGTGCCAGCACTTTTCTCGGTAATGAAAAACTGTTTTTT. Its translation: CASTFLGNEKLFF.

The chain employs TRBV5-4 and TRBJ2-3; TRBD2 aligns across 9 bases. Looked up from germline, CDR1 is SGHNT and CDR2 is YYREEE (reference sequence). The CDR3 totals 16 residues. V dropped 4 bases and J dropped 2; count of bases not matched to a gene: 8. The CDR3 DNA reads TGTGCCAGCAGCCTACGTGCGGGAGGGCCCACAGATACGCAGTATTTT. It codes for CASSLRAGGPTDTQYF.

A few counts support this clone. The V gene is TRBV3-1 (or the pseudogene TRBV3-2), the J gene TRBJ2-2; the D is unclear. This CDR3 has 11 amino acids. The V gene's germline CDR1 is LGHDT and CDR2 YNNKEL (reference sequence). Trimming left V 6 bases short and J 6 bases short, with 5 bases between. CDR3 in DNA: TGTGCCAGCAGGCAGGCCGGGGAGCTGTTTTTT. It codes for CASRQAGELFF.

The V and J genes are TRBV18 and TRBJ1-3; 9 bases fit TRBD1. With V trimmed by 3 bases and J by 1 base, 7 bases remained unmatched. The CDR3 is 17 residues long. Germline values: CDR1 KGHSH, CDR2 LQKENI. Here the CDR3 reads CASSPYAGTGSGNTIYF. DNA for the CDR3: TGTGCCAGCTCACCGTACGCCGGGACAGGGTCTGGAAACACCATATATTTT.

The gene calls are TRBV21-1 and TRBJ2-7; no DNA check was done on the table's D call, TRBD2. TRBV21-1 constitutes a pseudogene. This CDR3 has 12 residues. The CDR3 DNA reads TGTGCCAGCAGCAAAGTACCTACGAAGCAGTACTTC. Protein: CASSKVPTKQYF.

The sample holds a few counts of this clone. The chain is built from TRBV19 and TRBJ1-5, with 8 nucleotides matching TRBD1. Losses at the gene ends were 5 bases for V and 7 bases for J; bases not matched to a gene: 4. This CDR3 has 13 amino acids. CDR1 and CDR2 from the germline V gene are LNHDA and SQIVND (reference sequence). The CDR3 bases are TGTGCCAGTAGTGTCACAGGGGGACAGCCCCAGCATTTT. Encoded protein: CASSVTGGQPQHF.

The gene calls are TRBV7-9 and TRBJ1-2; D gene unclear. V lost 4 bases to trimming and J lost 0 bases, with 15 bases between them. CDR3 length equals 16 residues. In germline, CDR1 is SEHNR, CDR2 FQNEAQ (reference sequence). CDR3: CASSSPPSISNYGYTF. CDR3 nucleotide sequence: TGTGCCAGCAGCTCCCCGCCCAGTATCTCTAACTATGGCTACACCTTC.

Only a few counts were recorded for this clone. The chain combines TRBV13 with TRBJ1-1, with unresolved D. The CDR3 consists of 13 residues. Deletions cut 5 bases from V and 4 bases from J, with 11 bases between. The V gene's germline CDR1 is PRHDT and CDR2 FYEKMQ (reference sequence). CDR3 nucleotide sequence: TGTGCCAGCAGCGAGACCTCGGGCACTGAAGCTTTCTTT. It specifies CASSETSGTEAFF.

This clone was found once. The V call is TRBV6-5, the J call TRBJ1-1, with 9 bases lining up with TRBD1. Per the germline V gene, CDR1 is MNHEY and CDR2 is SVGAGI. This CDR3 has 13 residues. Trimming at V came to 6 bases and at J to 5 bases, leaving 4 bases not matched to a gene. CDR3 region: CASSTGGPTEAFF. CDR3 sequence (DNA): TGTGCCAGCAGCACAGGGGGCCCTACTGAAGCTTTCTTT.

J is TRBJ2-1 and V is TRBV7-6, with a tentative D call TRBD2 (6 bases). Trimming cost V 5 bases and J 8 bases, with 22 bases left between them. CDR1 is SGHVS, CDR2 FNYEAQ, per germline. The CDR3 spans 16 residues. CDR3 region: CASSPGLSGDVDEQFF. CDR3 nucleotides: TGTGCCAGCAGCCCCGGACTATCGGGTGATGTCGATGAGCAGTTCTTC. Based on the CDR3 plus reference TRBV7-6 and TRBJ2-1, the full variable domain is GAGVSQSPRYKVTKRGQDVALRCDPISGHVSLYWYRQALGQGPEFLTYFNYEAQQDKSGLPNDRFSAERPEGSISTLTIQRTEQRDSAMYRCASSPGLSGDVDEQFFGPGTRLTVL.

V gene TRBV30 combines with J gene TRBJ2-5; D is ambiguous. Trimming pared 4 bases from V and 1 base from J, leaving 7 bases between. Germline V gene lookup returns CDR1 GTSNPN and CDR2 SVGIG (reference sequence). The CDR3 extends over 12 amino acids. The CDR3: CAWTAGQETQYF. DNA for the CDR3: TGTGCCTGGACCGCAGGCCAAGAGACCCAGTACTTC. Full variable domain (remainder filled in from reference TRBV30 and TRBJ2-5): SQTIHQWPATLVQPVGSPLSLECTVEGTSNPNLYWYRQAAGRGLQLLFYSVGIGQISSEVPQNLSASRPQDRQFILSSKKLLLSDSGFYLCAWTAGQETQYFGPGTRLLVL.

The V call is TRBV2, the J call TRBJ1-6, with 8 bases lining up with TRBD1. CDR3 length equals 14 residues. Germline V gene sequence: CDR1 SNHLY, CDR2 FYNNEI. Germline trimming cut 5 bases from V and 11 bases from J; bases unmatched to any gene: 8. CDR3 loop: CASSLGTGLTPLHF. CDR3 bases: TGTGCCAGCAGTCTAGGGACAGGTCTCACACCCCTCCACTTT.

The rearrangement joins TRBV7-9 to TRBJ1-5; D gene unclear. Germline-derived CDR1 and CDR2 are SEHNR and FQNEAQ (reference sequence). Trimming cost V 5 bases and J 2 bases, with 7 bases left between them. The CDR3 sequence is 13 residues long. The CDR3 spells CASSPSGNQPQHF. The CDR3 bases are TGTGCCAGCAGCCCCTCGGGCAATCAGCCCCAGCATTTT.

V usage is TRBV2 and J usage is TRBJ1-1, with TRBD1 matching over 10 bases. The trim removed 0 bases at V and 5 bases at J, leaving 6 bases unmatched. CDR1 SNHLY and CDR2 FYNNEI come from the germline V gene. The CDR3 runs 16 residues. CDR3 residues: CASSEAGTGVVTEAFF. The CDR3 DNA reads TGTGCCAGCAGTGAAGCCGGGACAGGGGTGGTGACTGAAGCTTTCTTT.

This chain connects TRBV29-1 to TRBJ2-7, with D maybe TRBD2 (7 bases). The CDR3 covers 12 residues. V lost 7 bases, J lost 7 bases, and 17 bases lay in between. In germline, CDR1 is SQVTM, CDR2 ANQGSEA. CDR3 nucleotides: TGCAGCGCGGGCGCACAGGGAGGGGAGCAGTACTTC. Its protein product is CSAGAQGGEQYF.

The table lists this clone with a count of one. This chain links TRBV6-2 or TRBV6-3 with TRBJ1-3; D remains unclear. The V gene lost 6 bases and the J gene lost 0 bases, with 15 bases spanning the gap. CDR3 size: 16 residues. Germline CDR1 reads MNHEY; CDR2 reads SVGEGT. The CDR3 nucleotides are TGTGCCAGCAGCCACGTCCGAAGTAGCTCTGGAAACACCATATATTTT. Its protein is CASSHVRSSSGNTIYF.

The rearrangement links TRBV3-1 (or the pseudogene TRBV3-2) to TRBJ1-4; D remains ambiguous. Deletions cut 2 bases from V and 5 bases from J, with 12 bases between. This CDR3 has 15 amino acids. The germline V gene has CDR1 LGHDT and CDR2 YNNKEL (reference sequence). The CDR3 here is CASSQHTSGNEKLFF. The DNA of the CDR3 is TGTGCCAGCAGCCAACACACCTCCGGGAATGAAAAACTGTTTTTT.

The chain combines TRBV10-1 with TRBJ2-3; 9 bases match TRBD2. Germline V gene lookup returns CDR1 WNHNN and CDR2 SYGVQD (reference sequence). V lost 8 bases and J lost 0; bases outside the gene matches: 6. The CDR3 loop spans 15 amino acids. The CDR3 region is CASGGGGASTDTQYF. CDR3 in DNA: TGCGCCAGCGGCGGCGGGGGGGCTAGCACAGATACGCAGTATTTT.

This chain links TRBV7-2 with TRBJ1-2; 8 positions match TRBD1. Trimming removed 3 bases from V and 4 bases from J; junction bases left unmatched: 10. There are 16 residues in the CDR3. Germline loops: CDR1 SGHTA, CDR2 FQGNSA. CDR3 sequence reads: CASSLLTGATVYGYTF. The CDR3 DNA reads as TGTGCCAGCAGCTTGCTGACAGGGGCGACAGTCTATGGCTACACCTTC.

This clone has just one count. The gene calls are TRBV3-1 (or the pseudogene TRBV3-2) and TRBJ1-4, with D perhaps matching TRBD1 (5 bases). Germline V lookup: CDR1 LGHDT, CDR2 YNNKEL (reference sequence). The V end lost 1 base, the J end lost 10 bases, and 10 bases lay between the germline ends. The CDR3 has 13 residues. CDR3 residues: CASSQGPGGKLFF. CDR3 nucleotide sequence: TGTGCCAGCAGCCAAGGGCCGGGGGGAAAACTGTTTTTT.